The 2 T cell receptor beta chains given below trace back to one sample, sequenced in a study of identical twins. TCRdb passed the 5' RACE reads through MiXCR, listing each CDR3 protein once. The table has 260,000 or so distinct CDR3 sequences, approximately 7.3% seen once; the top ten hold approximately 5.4%. The same data also contributed to another study, on yellow fever vaccine responses in identical twins.

What was sequenced was CD8+ T cells sorted from blood. These TCRs come from a woman between 18 and 29 years old in good health.

The sample holds a few counts of this clonotype. This chain joins TRBV6-5 and TRBJ2-1, with D perhaps matching TRBD1 or TRBD2 (6 bases each). CDR1 and CDR2 from the germline V gene are MNHEY and SVGAGI. The length of the CDR3 is 15 residues. V was clipped by 2 bases and J by 5 bases, with 13 bases between them. The CDR3 protein is CASSYGSGANNEQFF. The DNA for the CDR3 is TGTGCCAGCAGTTACGGTTCGGGGGCCAACAATGAGCAGTTCTTC.

This clonotype was counted at least ten times. The chain uses TRBV12-3 or TRBV12-4 and TRBJ2-7; D might be TRBD1 (6 bases). The ends were cut back, 4 bases at V and 9 bases at J, with 13 bases in the middle. This CDR3 comprises 12 residues. Here the CDR3 reads CASSWDNVWQYF. The CDR3 DNA reads as TGTGCCAGCAGTTGGGACAATGTATGGCAGTACTTC.